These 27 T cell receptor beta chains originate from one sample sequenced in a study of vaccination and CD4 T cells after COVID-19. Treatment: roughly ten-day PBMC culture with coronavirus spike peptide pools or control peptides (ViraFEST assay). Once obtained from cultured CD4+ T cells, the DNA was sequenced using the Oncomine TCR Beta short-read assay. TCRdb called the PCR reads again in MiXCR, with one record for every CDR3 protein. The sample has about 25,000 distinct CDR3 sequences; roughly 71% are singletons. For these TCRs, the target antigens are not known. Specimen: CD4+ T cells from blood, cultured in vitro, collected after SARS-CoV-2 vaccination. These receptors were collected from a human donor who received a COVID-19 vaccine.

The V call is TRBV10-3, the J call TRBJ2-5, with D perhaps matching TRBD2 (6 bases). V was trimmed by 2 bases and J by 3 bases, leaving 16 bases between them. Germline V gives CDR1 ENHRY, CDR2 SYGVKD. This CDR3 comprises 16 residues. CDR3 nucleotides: TGTGCCATCAGTGAGCTGGGAGGTGAGACTGAAGAGACCCAGTACTTC. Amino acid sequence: CAISELGGETEETQYF.

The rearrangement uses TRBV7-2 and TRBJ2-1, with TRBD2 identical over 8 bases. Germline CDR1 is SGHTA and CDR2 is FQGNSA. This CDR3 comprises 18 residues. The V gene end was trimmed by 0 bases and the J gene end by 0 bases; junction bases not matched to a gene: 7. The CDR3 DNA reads TGTGCCAGCAGCTTAGCGTCAATGGCGGGGGGCTCCTACAATGAGCAGTTCTTC. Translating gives CASSLASMAGGSYNEQFF. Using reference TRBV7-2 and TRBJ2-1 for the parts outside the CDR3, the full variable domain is GAGVSQSPSNKVTEKGKDVELRCDPISGHTALYWYRQSLGQGLEFLIYFQGNSAPDKSGLPSDRFSAERTGGSVSTLTIQRTQQEDSAVYLCASSLASMAGGSYNEQFFGPGTRLTVL.

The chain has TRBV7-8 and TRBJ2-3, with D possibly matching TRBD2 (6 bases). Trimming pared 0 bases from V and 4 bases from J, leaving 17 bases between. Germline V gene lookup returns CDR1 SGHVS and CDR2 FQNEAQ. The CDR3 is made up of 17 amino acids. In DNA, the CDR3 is TGTGCCAGCAGCTTAGCGGAGTTTCGGAGGGCCCCAGATACGCAGTATTTT. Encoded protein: CASSLAEFRRAPDTQYF. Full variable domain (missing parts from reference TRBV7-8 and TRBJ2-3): GAGVSQSPRYKVAKRGQDVALRCDPISGHVSLFWYQQALGQGPEFLTYFQNEAQLDKSGLPSDRFFAERPEGSVSTLKIQRTQQEDSAVYLCASSLAEFRRAPDTQYFGPGTRLTVL.

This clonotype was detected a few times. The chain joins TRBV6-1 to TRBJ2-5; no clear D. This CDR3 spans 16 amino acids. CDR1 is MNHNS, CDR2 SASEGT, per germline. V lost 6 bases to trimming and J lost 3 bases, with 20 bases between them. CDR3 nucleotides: TGTGCCAGCAGCTCCGATCCGGTCCCCCGGGAAGAGACCCAGTACTTC. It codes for CASSSDPVPREETQYF.

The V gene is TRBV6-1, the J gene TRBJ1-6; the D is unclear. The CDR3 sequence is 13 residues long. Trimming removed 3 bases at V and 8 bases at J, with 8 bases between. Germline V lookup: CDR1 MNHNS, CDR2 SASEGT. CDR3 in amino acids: CASSDRPDSPLHF. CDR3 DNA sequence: TGTGCCAGCAGTGACCGACCGGATTCACCCCTCCACTTT.

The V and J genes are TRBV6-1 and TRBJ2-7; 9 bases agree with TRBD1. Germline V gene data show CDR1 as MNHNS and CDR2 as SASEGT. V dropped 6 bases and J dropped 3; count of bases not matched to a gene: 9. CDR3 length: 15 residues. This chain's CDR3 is CASRFTGGSYYEQYF. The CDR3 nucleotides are TGTGCCAGCAGATTTACAGGGGGCTCCTACTACGAGCAGTACTTC.

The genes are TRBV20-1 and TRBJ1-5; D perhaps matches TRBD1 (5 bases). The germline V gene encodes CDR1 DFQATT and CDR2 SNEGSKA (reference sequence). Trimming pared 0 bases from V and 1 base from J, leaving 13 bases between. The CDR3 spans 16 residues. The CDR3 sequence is CSARDGRGISNQPQHF. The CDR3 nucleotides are TGCAGTGCTAGAGATGGTCGGGGGATAAGCAATCAGCCCCAGCATTTT.

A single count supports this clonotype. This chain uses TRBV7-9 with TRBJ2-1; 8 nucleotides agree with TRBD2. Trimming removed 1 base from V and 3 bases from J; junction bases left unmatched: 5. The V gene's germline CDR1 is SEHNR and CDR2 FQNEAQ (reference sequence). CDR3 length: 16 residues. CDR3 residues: CASSLEAAGDYNEQFF. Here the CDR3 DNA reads TGTGCCAGCAGCTTAGAGGCAGCGGGGGACTACAATGAGCAGTTCTTC.

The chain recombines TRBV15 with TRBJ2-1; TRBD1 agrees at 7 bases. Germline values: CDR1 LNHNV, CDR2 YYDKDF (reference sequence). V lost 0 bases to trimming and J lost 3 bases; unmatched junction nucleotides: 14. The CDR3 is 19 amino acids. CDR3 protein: CATSRDLGSMAGGYNEQFF. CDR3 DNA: TGTGCCACCAGCAGAGATTTAGGTTCCATGGCAGGGGGCTACAATGAGCAGTTCTTC.

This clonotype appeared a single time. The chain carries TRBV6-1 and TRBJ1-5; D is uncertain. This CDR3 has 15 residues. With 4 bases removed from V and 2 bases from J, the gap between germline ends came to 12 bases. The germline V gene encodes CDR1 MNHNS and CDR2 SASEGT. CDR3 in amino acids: CASSAWQAGNQPQHF. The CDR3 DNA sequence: TGTGCCAGCAGTGCGTGGCAGGCGGGCAATCAGCCCCAGCATTTT.

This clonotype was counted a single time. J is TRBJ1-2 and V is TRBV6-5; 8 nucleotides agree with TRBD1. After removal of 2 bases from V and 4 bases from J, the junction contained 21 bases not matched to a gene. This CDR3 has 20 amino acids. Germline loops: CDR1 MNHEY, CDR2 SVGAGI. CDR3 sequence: CASSYGQGAREPSRIYGYTF. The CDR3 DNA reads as TGTGCCAGCAGTTACGGCCAGGGGGCGCGGGAGCCCTCCAGAATCTATGGCTACACCTTC.

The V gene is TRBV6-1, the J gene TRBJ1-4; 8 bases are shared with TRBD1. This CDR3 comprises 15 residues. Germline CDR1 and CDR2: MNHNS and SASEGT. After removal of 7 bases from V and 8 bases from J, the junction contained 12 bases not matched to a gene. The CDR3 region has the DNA TGTGCCAGCAAACTCTCGACAGGGGTCAGGGAAAAACTGTTTTTT. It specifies CASKLSTGVREKLFF.

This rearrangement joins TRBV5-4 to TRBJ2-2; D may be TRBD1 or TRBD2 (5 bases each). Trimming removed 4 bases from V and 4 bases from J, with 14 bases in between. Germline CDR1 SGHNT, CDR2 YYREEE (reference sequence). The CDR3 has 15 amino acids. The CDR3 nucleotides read TGTGCCAGCAGCGCCGGGACCCGCGCCACCGGGGAGCTGTTTTTT. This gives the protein CASSAGTRATGELFF.

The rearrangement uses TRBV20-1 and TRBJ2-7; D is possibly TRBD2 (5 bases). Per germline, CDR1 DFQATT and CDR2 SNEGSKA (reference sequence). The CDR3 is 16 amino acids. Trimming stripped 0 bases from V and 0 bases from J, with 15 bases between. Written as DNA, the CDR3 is TGCAGTGCTAGAGATTGGGGAGACGAGAGCTCCTACGAGCAGTACTTC. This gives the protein CSARDWGDESSYEQYF.

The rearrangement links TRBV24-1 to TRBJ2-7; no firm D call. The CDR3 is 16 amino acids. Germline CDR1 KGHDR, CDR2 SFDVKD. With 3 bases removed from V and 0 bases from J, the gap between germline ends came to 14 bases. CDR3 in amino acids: CATSDGGYQTSYEQYF. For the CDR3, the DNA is TGTGCCACCAGTGATGGCGGTTATCAGACCTCCTACGAGCAGTACTTC.

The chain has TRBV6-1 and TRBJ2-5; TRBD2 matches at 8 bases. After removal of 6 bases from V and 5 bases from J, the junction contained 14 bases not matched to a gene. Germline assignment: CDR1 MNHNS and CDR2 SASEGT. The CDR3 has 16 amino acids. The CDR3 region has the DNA TGTGCCAGCAGGGGCGGGACTAGAGGGGTGGGGGAGACCCAGTACTTC. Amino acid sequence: CASRGGTRGVGETQYF.

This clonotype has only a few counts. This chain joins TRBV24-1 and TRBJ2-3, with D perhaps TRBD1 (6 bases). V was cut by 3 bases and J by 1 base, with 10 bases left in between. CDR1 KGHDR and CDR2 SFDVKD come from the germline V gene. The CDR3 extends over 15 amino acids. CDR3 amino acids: CATSDPRQGTDTQYF. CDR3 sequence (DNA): TGTGCCACCAGTGATCCGAGACAGGGCACAGATACGCAGTATTTT.

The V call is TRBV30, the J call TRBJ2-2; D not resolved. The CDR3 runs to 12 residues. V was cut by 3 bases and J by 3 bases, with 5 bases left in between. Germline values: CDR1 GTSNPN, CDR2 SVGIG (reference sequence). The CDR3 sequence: CAWRSDTGELFF. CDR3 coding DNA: TGTGCCTGGAGGTCGGACACCGGGGAGCTGTTTTTT.

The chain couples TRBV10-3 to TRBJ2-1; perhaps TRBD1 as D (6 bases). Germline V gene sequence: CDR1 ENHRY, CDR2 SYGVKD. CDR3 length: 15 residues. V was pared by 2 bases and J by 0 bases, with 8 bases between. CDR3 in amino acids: CAISEGQSSYNEQFF. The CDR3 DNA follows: TGTGCCATCAGTGAGGGACAGAGCTCCTACAATGAGCAGTTCTTC.

The CDR3 is CATQEGDNEQFF. In DNA form, the CDR3 reads TGTGCCACCCAAGAAGGGGACAATGAGCAGTTCTTC. The J gene is TRBJ2-1, the V gene TRBV18; TRBD1 might be the D (5 bases). CDR3 length: 12 residues. V was cut by 10 bases and J by 5 bases, with 12 bases left in between. The germline gives CDR1 KGHSH, CDR2 LQKENI.

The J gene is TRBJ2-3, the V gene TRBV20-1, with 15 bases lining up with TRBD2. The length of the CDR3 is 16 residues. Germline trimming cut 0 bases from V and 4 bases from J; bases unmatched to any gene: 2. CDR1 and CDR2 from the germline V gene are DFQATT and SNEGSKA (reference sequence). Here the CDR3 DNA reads TGCAGTGCTAGAGAGGGACTAGCGGGGGGAGCAGATACGCAGTATTTT. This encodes CSAREGLAGGADTQYF.

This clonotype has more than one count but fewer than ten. The CDR3 DNA follows: TGCAGTGCTCCCGGGAGGGCATGGGGCTACACCTTC. Amino acid sequence: CSAPGRAWGYTF. J is TRBJ1-2 and V is TRBV20-1; no definite D call. Germline-derived CDR1 and CDR2 are DFQATT and SNEGSKA (reference sequence). The CDR3 has 12 amino acids. V was cut by 5 bases and J by 8 bases, with 15 bases left in between.

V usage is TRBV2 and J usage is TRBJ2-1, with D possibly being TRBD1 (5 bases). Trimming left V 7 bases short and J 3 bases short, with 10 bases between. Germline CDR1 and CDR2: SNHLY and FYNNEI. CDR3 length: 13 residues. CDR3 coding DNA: TGTGCCAGCAACCTAGACAGCTACAATGAGCAGTTCTTC. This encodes CASNLDSYNEQFF.

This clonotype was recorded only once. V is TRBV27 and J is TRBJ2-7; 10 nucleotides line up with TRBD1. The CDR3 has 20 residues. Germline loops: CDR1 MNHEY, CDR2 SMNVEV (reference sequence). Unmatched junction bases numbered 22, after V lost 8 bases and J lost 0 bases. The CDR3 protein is CASRRMPPGQGWGPSYEQYF. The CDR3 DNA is TGTGCCAGCCGGAGGATGCCCCCGGGACAGGGGTGGGGACCCTCCTACGAGCAGTACTTC.

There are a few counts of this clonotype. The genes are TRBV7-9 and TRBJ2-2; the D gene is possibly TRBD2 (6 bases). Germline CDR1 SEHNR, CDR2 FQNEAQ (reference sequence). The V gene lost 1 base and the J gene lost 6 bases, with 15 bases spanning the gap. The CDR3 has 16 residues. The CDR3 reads CASSLVGGTGAGELFF. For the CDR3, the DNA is TGTGCCAGCAGCTTAGTCGGTGGTACGGGGGCCGGGGAGCTGTTTTTT.

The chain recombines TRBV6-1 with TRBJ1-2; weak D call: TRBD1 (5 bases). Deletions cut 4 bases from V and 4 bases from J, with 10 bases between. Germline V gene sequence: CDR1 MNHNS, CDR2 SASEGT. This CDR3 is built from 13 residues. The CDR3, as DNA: TGTGCCAGCAGTGTACCGGGGACCTATGGCTACACCTTC. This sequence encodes CASSVPGTYGYTF.

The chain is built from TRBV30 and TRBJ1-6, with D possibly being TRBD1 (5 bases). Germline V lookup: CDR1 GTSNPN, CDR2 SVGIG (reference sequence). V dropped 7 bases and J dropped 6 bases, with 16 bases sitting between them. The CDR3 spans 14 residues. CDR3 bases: TGTGCCTCCACGGGGCAGTCGGGTAATTCACCCCTCCACTTT. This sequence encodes CASTGQSGNSPLHF.